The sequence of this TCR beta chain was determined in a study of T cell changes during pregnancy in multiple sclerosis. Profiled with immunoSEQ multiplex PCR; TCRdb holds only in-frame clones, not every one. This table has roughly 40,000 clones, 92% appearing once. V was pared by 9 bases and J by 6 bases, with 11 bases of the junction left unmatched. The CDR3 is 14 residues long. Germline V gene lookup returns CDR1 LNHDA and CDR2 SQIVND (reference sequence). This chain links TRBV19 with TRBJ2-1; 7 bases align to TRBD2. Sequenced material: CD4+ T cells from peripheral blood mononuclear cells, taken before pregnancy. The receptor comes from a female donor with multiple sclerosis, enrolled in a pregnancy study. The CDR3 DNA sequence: TGTGCCAGCAAGCGGGACGGAACGACCAATGAGCAGTTCTTC. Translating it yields CASKRDGTTNEQFF.